The 32 T cell receptor beta chains listed next were all sequenced from one sample in a study of OX40 agonist ivuxolimab in advanced cancers. Library construction relied on the immunoSEQ multiplex PCR assay. TCRdb provides this immuneACCESS table in a form limited to in-frame rearrangements. Some clones are lacking; in checked studies, under half of them reflect an unresolved V gene, and why the rest are absent is not known. The table for this sample lists some 80,000 clones; roughly 87% of them were counted only once. The ten largest make up 0.3% to 0.4% of the sample. Sequencing was performed on CD4+ or CD8+ T cells sorted from blood, taken in a trial of the OX40 agonist ivuxolimab. These receptors originate from an adult with an advanced solid tumor such as melanoma, head and neck, liver or kidney cancer.

V is TRBV7-9 and J is TRBJ2-1; 11 nucleotides line up with TRBD2. Germline V CDR1 and CDR2: SEHNR, FQNEAQ (reference sequence). Trimming cost V 1 base and J 0 bases; bases outside gene matches: 5. The length of the CDR3 is 18 residues. CDR3 sequence (DNA): TGTGCCAGCAGCTTAGGGGTTAGCGGGAGGGGCTCCTACAATGAGCAGTTCTTC. This gives the protein CASSLGVSGRGSYNEQFF.

This clone was picked up one time. V gene TRBV7-2 combines with J gene TRBJ1-3; TRBD1 matches 7 bases. Losses at the gene ends were 1 base for V and 4 bases for J; bases not matched to a gene: 7. Per germline, CDR1 SGHTA and CDR2 FQGNSA. The length of the CDR3 is 16 residues. The chain's CDR3 is CASSLEVAGGGNTIYF. CDR3 nucleotides: TGTGCCAGCAGCTTAGAAGTTGCAGGGGGGGGAAACACCATATATTTT.

This rearrangement joins TRBV28 to TRBJ2-7; 10 bases fit TRBD2. V was clipped by 3 bases and J by 4 bases; unmatched bases: 6. Germline values: CDR1 MDHEN, CDR2 SYDVKM. The CDR3 is 15 residues long. The CDR3, as DNA: TGTGCCAGCAGTTTCCGGACTAGCGGCGTATACGAGCAGTACGTC. This sequence encodes CASSFRTSGVYEQYV.

The chain is built from TRBV6-5 and TRBJ2-2; 10 nucleotides match TRBD1. The CDR3 consists of 14 residues. Germline V lookup: CDR1 MNHEY, CDR2 SVGAGI. Trimming at V came to 6 bases and at J to 7 bases, leaving 5 bases not matched to a gene. This chain's CDR3 is CASRRQGAVGELFF. In DNA, the CDR3 is TGTGCCAGCAGAAGACAGGGGGCAGTCGGGGAGCTGTTTTTT.

The chain recombines TRBV28 with TRBJ1-2; 10 bases line up with TRBD1. The CDR3 has 15 residues. With V trimmed by 8 bases and J by 7 bases, 13 bases remained unmatched. CDR1 and CDR2 (germline): MDHEN, SYDVKM. The CDR3 sequence is CASGQIPGTGAGYTF. The CDR3 nucleotides read TGTGCCAGCGGCCAGATCCCCGGGACAGGGGCTGGCTACACCTTC.

The V call is TRBV28, the J call TRBJ2-6, with a possible D match to TRBD1 (7 bases). Germline V gives CDR1 MDHEN, CDR2 SYDVKM. Trimming cost V 4 bases and J 2 bases, with 18 bases left between them. CDR3 length equals 18 residues. The CDR3 coding sequence is TGTGCCAGCAGTTCCCTGGGGCAGGGGGGAACTGGGGCCAACGTCCTGACTTTC. This encodes CASSSLGQGGTGANVLTF. Using reference TRBV28 and TRBJ2-6 for the parts outside the CDR3, the full variable domain is DVKVTQSSRYLVKRTGEKVFLECVQDMDHENMFWYRQDPGLGLRLIYFSYDVKMKEKGDIPEGYSVSREKKERFSLILESASTNQTSMYLCASSSLGQGGTGANVLTFGAGSRLTVL.

J is TRBJ1-2 and V is TRBV6-1; 7 bases agree with TRBD1. CDR1 is MNHNS, CDR2 SASEGT, per germline. The J segment lost 3 bases and the V segment lost 6 bases, leaving 7 bases of the junction unmatched. The CDR3 is 14 residues long. The CDR3 reads CASRTRQGDYGYTF. CDR3 nucleotides: TGTGCCAGCAGGACCCGACAGGGTGACTATGGCTACACCTTC.

The rearrangement links TRBV7-2 to TRBJ2-3; TRBD2 agrees at 8 bases. This CDR3 has 18 residues. CDR1 SGHTA and CDR2 FQGNSA come from the germline V gene. V shed 4 bases and J 0 bases; nucleotides not matched to a gene: 12. The CDR3 DNA sequence: TGTGCCAGCAGCTACCGCGCGCTAGCGGGCACTAGCACAGATACGCAGTATTTT. Translation gives CASSYRALAGTSTDTQYF.

The J gene is TRBJ2-5, the V gene TRBV7-3; 11 bases fit TRBD1. From germline, CDR1 is SGHTA and CDR2 FQGTGA. With 6 bases clipped from V and 5 bases from J, the junction kept 5 bases outside the gene matches. The CDR3 covers 14 residues. Written as DNA, the CDR3 is TGTGCCAGCAGTCCCGGGACAGGGGGTGAGACCCAGTACTTC. It yields the protein CASSPGTGGETQYF.

The rearrangement links TRBV29-1 to TRBJ1-1; tentatively, D is TRBD1 (5 bases). This CDR3 is 15 amino acids long. Germline CDR1 reads SQVTM; CDR2 reads ANQGSEA. V dropped 6 bases and J dropped 7 bases, with 24 bases sitting between them. This CDR3 is CSVARGTEEWNEAFF. DNA for the CDR3: TGCAGCGTCGCCAGAGGGACGGAAGAATGGAATGAAGCTTTCTTT.

V usage is TRBV11-2 and J usage is TRBJ2-3, with D maybe TRBD2 (7 bases). V lost 5 bases to trimming and J lost 5 bases, with 20 bases between them. Germline lookup yields CDR1 SGHAT and CDR2 FQNNGV. CDR3 size: 16 residues. CDR3 residues: CASSPQAWGGLDTQYF. CDR3 coding DNA: TGTGCCAGCAGCCCCCAAGCTTGGGGGGGCTTAGATACGCAGTATTTT.

V and J are TRBV7-8 and TRBJ1-2; unclear D gene. Germline CDR1 reads SGHVS; CDR2 reads FQNEAQ. Trimming cost V 5 bases and J 0 bases, with 10 bases left between them. This CDR3 spans 14 amino acids. This chain's CDR3 is CASSQQRANYGYTF. The CDR3 DNA follows: TGTGCCAGCAGCCAACAGAGGGCTAACTATGGCTACACCTTC. The full variable domain, its missing parts supplied by reference TRBV7-8 and TRBJ1-2, is GAGVSQSPRYKVAKRGQDVALRCDPISGHVSLFWYQQALGQGPEFLTYFQNEAQLDKSGLPSDRFFAERPEGSVSTLKIQRTQQEDSAVYLCASSQQRANYGYTFGSGTRLTVV.

As for this clone: Other DNA variants within this sample encode the same CDR3. The V and J genes are TRBV5-1 and TRBJ1-3; D remains ambiguous. V was clipped by 0 bases and J by 1 base, with 8 bases between them. There are 15 residues in the CDR3. From germline, CDR1 is SGHRS and CDR2 YFSETQ. The CDR3 sequence: CASSLDGSSGNTIYF. CDR3 coding DNA: TGCGCCAGCAGCTTGGACGGTTCATCTGGAAACACCATATATTTT.

The chain couples TRBV11-1 to TRBJ1-1; 10 nucleotides line up with TRBD1. The CDR3 sequence is 16 residues long. The ends lost 4 bases at V and 5 bases at J; junction bases unmatched: 10. Germline V gene data show CDR1 as SGHAT and CDR2 as FQDESV (reference sequence). CDR3 in DNA: TGTGCCAGCAGCTCCGGGACAGGGGAACGTAGGACTGAAGCTTTCTTT. Amino acid sequence: CASSSGTGERRTEAFF. Looking up the rest from reference TRBV11-1 and TRBJ1-1 gives the full variable domain: EAEVAQSPRYKITEKSQAVAFWCDPISGHATLYWYRQILGQGPELLVQFQDESVVDDSQLPKDRFSAERLKGVDSTLKIQPAELGDSAMYLCASSSGTGERRTEAFFGQGTRLTVV.

The V gene is TRBV7-2, the J gene TRBJ1-5, with 8 nucleotides matching TRBD1. The CDR3 contains 15 residues. V lost 3 bases to trimming and J lost 4 bases; unmatched junction nucleotides: 5. CDR1 and CDR2 (germline): SGHTA, FQGNSA. The CDR3 sequence: CASSFSGGWNQPQHF. The CDR3 DNA reads as TGTGCCAGCAGCTTTTCAGGGGGCTGGAATCAGCCCCAGCATTTT.

This chain joins TRBV5-6 and TRBJ1-1; D not resolved. Trimming shortened V by 0 bases and J by 10 bases, and 10 bases separated the two germline ends. The length of the CDR3 is 12 residues. The V gene's germline CDR1 is SGHDT and CDR2 YYEEEE. The CDR3 spells CASSLAGIGAFF. The CDR3 DNA is TGTGCCAGCAGCTTGGCGGGGATTGGAGCTTTCTTT. The full variable domain, with the rest looked up from reference TRBV5-6 and TRBJ1-1, is DAGVTQSPTHLIKTRGQQVTLRCSPKSGHDTVSWYQQALGQGPQFIFQYYEEEERQRGNFPDRFSGHQFPNYSSELNVNALLLGDSALYLCASSLAGIGAFFGQGTRLTVV.

The V gene is TRBV28, the J gene TRBJ1-1; D gene unclear. CDR1 and CDR2 (germline): MDHEN, SYDVKM. This CDR3 contains 14 residues. V shed 10 bases and J shed 1 base, with 16 bases lying between them. CDR3 in DNA: TGTGCCATCCGACCGGTCTGGGCGAACACTGAAGCTTTCTTT. The encoded protein is CAIRPVWANTEAFF. Together with reference TRBV28 and TRBJ1-1, the CDR3 gives the full variable domain: DVKVTQSSRYLVKRTGEKVFLECVQDMDHENMFWYRQDPGLGLRLIYFSYDVKMKEKGDIPEGYSVSREKKERFSLILESASTNQTSMYLCAIRPVWANTEAFFGQGTRLTVV.

This sequence joins TRBV19 and TRBJ2-7; D perhaps matches TRBD1 (5 bases). With 1 base removed from V and 4 bases from J, the gap between germline ends came to 14 bases. This CDR3 contains 15 residues. From germline, CDR1 is LNHDA and CDR2 SQIVND (reference sequence). CDR3 amino acids: CASSIAKGLGYEQYF. DNA for the CDR3: TGTGCCAGTAGTATAGCGAAGGGGTTGGGGTACGAGCAGTACTTC.

This chain links TRBV10-3 with TRBJ1-1, with TRBD1 identical over 7 bases. From germline, CDR1 is ENHRY and CDR2 SYGVKD. V was clipped by 4 bases and J by 1 base; unmatched bases: 6. The CDR3 extends over 15 amino acids. The CDR3 nucleotides are TGTGCCATCAGTGCGCAGGGGGTGACGAACACTGAAGCTTTCTTT. Its translation is CAISAQGVTNTEAFF.

CDR3 residues: CASSYRTGRGTGELFF. In nucleotides, the CDR3 is TGTGCCAGCAGCTACCGGACAGGGCGGGGCACCGGGGAGCTGTTTTTT. V is TRBV5-4 and J is TRBJ2-2; 8 bases are shared with TRBD1. CDR1 and CDR2 (germline): SGHNT, YYREEE (reference sequence). This CDR3 has 16 residues. The V and J ends lost 3 bases and 4 bases, in that order; junction bases with no gene match: 8.

The chain recombines TRBV28 with TRBJ2-6; D remains ambiguous. Trimming pared 6 bases from V and 2 bases from J, leaving 17 bases between. The CDR3 is made up of 17 amino acids. Germline V gives CDR1 MDHEN, CDR2 SYDVKM. The CDR3 loop is CASSSQLGPAGANVLTF. The CDR3 bases are TGTGCCAGCAGCTCTCAACTGGGTCCAGCTGGGGCCAACGTCCTGACTTTC.

This chain uses TRBV7-2 with TRBJ1-1; tentatively, D is TRBD1 (5 bases). V gave up 1 base and J gave up 8 bases, with 14 bases separating them. The CDR3 runs 14 residues. Germline lookup yields CDR1 SGHTA and CDR2 FQGNSA. Here the CDR3 reads CASSLVYRNVEAFF. The CDR3 DNA reads as TGTGCCAGCAGCTTAGTCTACAGGAATGTGGAAGCTTTCTTT.

This rearrangement joins TRBV4-2 to TRBJ2-5; D is possibly TRBD1 (6 bases). V lost 6 bases and J lost 4, with 12 bases in between. The CDR3 has 13 amino acids. Germline V gene data show CDR1 as LGHNA and CDR2 as YNFKEQ. CDR3 DNA sequence: TGTGCCAGCAGTAACAGGGAGAGAGAGACCCAGTACTTC. As protein: CASSNRERETQYF.

CDR3 sequence: CASSLADRSNQPQHF. The CDR3 nucleotides are TGTGCCAGCAGCTTGGCCGACAGATCCAATCAGCCCCAGCATTTT. The J gene is TRBJ1-5, the V gene TRBV5-6, with D possibly matching TRBD1 (5 bases). The CDR3 length is 15 residues. Per germline, CDR1 SGHDT and CDR2 YYEEEE. V was shortened by 0 bases and J by 3 bases, with 10 bases between the two germline ends.

This chain links TRBV27 with TRBJ1-1; 7 bases fit TRBD1. Germline CDR1 and CDR2: MNHEY and SMNVEV (reference sequence). CDR3 length equals 16 residues. Unmatched junction bases numbered 10, after V lost 6 bases and J lost 0 bases. The CDR3 DNA reads TGTGCCAGCAGGCCTCTGACAGGGATCATGAACACTGAAGCTTTCTTT. This gives the protein CASRPLTGIMNTEAFF.

The J gene is TRBJ2-1, the V gene TRBV4-1; 7 nucleotides match TRBD1. The germline gives CDR1 MGHRA, CDR2 YSYEKL. This CDR3 is built from 16 residues. Unmatched junction bases numbered 10, after V lost 1 base and J lost 7 bases. The CDR3 DNA sequence: TGCGCCAGCAGCCAAGTAATAGGGGGCGCAGGAAATGAGCAGTTCTTC. Its translation is CASSQVIGGAGNEQFF.

The genes are TRBV6-5 and TRBJ2-5; tentatively, D is TRBD1 or TRBD2 (5 bases each). The last part of the DNA fits TRBJ2-7 better; the J call may be wrong. Germline values: CDR1 MNHEY, CDR2 SVGAGI. The CDR3 loop spans 15 amino acids. The CDR3 bases are TGTGCCAGCAGTTTCAGGGACCGGGGCCCCTACGAGCAGTACTTC. This encodes CASSFRDRGPYEQYF.

The V call is TRBV7-9, the J call TRBJ1-4; D unresolved. The CDR3 has 12 amino acids. Germline CDR1 is SEHNR and CDR2 is FQNEAQ (reference sequence). V was pared by 6 bases and J by 6 bases, with 8 bases between. DNA for the CDR3: TGTGCCAGCAGATCAACCCATGAAAAACTGTTTTTT. Translation: CASRSTHEKLFF.

The chain combines TRBV7-2 with TRBJ1-5; 8 nucleotides agree with TRBD1. The V segment lost 4 bases and the J segment 3 bases; nucleotides outside the gene matches: 8. Germline CDR1 and CDR2: SGHTA and FQGNSA. The length of the CDR3 is 16 residues. The CDR3 sequence: CASSYGQGGNNQPQHF. The DNA for the CDR3 is TGTGCCAGCAGCTATGGACAGGGTGGGAACAATCAGCCCCAGCATTTT. Full variable domain (missing parts from reference TRBV7-2 and TRBJ1-5): GAGVSQSPSNKVTEKGKDVELRCDPISGHTALYWYRQSLGQGLEFLIYFQGNSAPDKSGLPSDRFSAERTGGSVSTLTIQRTQQEDSAVYLCASSYGQGGNNQPQHFGDGTRLSIL.

This clone was counted once. The chain has TRBV13 and TRBJ1-1, with D unclear. The CDR3 runs 13 residues. Germline V gene data show CDR1 as PRHDT and CDR2 as FYEKMQ (reference sequence). The ends were cut back, 6 bases at V and 4 bases at J, with 12 bases in the middle. CDR3 loop: CASSFRGSTEAFF. CDR3 DNA: TGTGCCAGCAGTTTTCGAGGGAGCACTGAAGCTTTCTTT.

The chain couples TRBV11-3 to TRBJ1-6; a possible D gene is TRBD1 (6 bases). The CDR3 contains 16 residues. Trimming removed 6 bases from V and 1 base from J, with 13 bases in between. Germline-derived CDR1 and CDR2 are SGHNT and YENEEA. The CDR3, as DNA: TGTGCCAGCAGGGCCCAGGGGTGGTCCTATAATTCACCCCTCCACTTT. This sequence encodes CASRAQGWSYNSPLHF.

This clone has only one observation. This chain connects TRBV2 to TRBJ1-5; D not certain. The CDR3 runs 13 residues. The V gene lost 6 bases and the J gene lost 9 bases, with 15 bases spanning the gap. Germline CDR1 is SNHLY and CDR2 is FYNNEI. The CDR3 is CASRSDGQGPQHF. In DNA form, the CDR3 reads TGTGCCAGCAGATCGGACGGGCAAGGGCCCCAGCATTTT. Based on the CDR3 plus reference TRBV2 and TRBJ1-5, the full variable domain is EPEVTQTPSHQVTQMGQEVILRCVPISNHLYFYWYRQILGQKVEFLVSFYNNEISEKSEIFDDQFSVERPDGSNFTLKIRSTKLEDSAMYFCASRSDGQGPQHFGDGTRLSIL.